This T cell receptor (beta chain) emerged from a study of shared clonotypes between healthy human individuals. Study background: CD8 memory received one plate per donor, CD8 naive two, CD4 memory three and CD4 naive three.

Germline assignment: CDR1 LGHNA and CDR2 YSLEER. Trimming cost V 0 bases and J 3 bases, with 15 bases left between them. The CDR3 has 17 residues. Terminally differentiated effector memory CD45RA+ cells were left out of the naive CD8 fraction, which was CD45RO-negative and positively selected for CCR7. Repertoires were generated with immunoSEQ multiplex PCR, while TCRdb's copy carries only in-frame clones and drops some. This sample has more than 2 million clones, with over 85% found just once. The chain joins TRBV4-3 to TRBJ2-1; D remains unclear. The material sequenced was naive CD8+ T cells from PBMCs. The source is a man aged 18 to 29 in good health. Some clones in this sample may be carry-over from other donors' samples. CDR3 amino acids: CASSQDDGRWGYNEQFF. The CDR3, as DNA: TGCGCCAGCAGCCAAGATGACGGCCGGTGGGGCTACAATGAGCAGTTCTTC.